These 12 T cell receptor beta chains came from one sample sequenced in a study of blood T cells in healthy people across ages. A second PCR of 7 to 11 cycles used a sample-barcoded 5' primer and a J-beta primer mix. TCRdb independently ran MiXCR on the 5' RACE reads; one entry per CDR3 protein. The sample consists of about 930,000 distinct CDR3 sequences, roughly 28% of them appearing once. This same sample was also part of a study on T cells of mothers and their children.

The specimen sequenced was blood. Every receptor here comes from a woman aged 35 to 49 in good health.

This clonotype was seen only a few times. The junction departs from the called germline gene at one end, perhaps through a read error. The chain employs TRBV29-1 and TRBJ2-3; either TRBD1 or TRBD2 may fit D (6 bases each). This CDR3 is built from 12 residues. The germline V gene has CDR1 SQVTM and CDR2 ANQGSEA. The CDR3 spells CSVGPGADAQYF. DNA of the CDR3: TGCAGCGTTGGCCCGGGGGCAGATGCGCAGTATTTT.

Only a few counts were recorded for this clonotype. This sequence joins TRBV30 and TRBJ2-1, with D possibly being TRBD2 (6 bases). The CDR3 is made up of 14 amino acids. Trimming removed 2 bases at V and 3 bases at J, with 11 bases between. The germline gives CDR1 GTSNPN, CDR2 SVGIG (reference sequence). CDR3 residues: CAWSKGGYYNEQFF. The CDR3 DNA reads as TGTGCCTGGAGTAAGGGAGGATACTACAATGAGCAGTTCTTC.

This clonotype was recorded many times. This chain links TRBV6-1 with TRBJ2-3, with D tentatively TRBD2 (6 bases). This CDR3 contains 14 residues. CDR1 and CDR2 from the germline V gene are MNHNS and SASEGT. Deletions cut 7 bases from V and 4 bases from J, with 15 bases between. The CDR3: CASTLGGGADTQYF. CDR3 bases: TGTGCCAGCACTCTGGGGGGAGGCGCAGATACGCAGTATTTT.

The J gene is TRBJ2-4, the V gene TRBV20-1, with TRBD2 as a possible D gene (6 bases). CDR3 length: 13 amino acids. V gave up 6 bases and J gave up 6 bases, with 15 bases separating them. Germline V CDR1 and CDR2: DFQATT, SNEGSKA (reference sequence). The CDR3 protein is CSAPRDFVNIQYF. The CDR3 DNA is TGCAGTGCCCCTAGGGACTTCGTAAACATTCAGTACTTC.

The chain recombines TRBV15 with TRBJ2-1, with 11 bases matching TRBD2. Looked up from germline, CDR1 is LNHNV and CDR2 is YYDKDF (reference sequence). V lost 5 bases to trimming and J lost 5 bases; unmatched junction nucleotides: 14. This CDR3 comprises 18 residues. CDR3 nucleotide sequence: TGTGCCACCAGCCACCGGGGCCCTAGCGGGGGGCACCACAATGAGCAGTTCTTC. This encodes CATSHRGPSGGHHNEQFF.

The chain is built from TRBV4-2 and TRBJ2-3, with unresolved D. Trimming took off 0 bases at V and 1 base at J, with 8 bases between the two ends. This CDR3 comprises 15 residues. Germline V gene sequence: CDR1 LGHNA, CDR2 YNFKEQ. CDR3 amino acids: CASSQESLRTDTQYF. The CDR3 DNA follows: TGTGCCAGCAGCCAAGAGTCCCTTCGCACAGATACGCAGTATTTT.

This rearrangement joins TRBV6-1 to TRBJ2-5, with TRBD1 identical over 10 bases. CDR3 size: 16 residues. Germline values: CDR1 MNHNS, CDR2 SASEGT. V trimming: 5 bases; J trimming: 11 bases; junction bases outside the gene matches: 17. CDR3 DNA: TGTGCCAGCAGTCTCCCGACAGGGGGCGGTGGCAATGAGCAGTACTTC. This encodes CASSLPTGGGGNEQYF.

V gene TRBV5-8 combines with J gene TRBJ2-1, with D possibly being TRBD1 (6 bases). The CDR3 totals 16 residues. Per the germline V gene, CDR1 is SGHTS and CDR2 is YDEGEE. The V gene lost 3 bases and the J gene lost 0 bases, with 13 bases spanning the gap. CDR3 sequence reads: CASSWRTVSSYNEQFF. The CDR3 nucleotides are TGTGCCAGCAGCTGGCGGACAGTTAGCTCCTACAATGAGCAGTTCTTC.

This clonotype was seen ten or more times. V usage is TRBV9 and J usage is TRBJ2-7; 10 bases align to TRBD2. Unmatched junction bases numbered 3, after V lost 4 bases and J lost 2 bases. This CDR3 has 14 residues. Germline lookup yields CDR1 SGDLS and CDR2 YYNGEE. The CDR3 nucleotides are TGTGCCAGCAGCCGAAGCGGGGGGGCCTACGAGCAGTACTTC. This sequence encodes CASSRSGGAYEQYF.

This chain connects TRBV5-1 to TRBJ2-3, with 9 bases fitting TRBD1. The length of the CDR3 is 15 residues. Losses at the gene ends were 4 bases for V and 4 bases for J; bases not matched to a gene: 7. CDR1 SGHRS and CDR2 YFSETQ come from the germline V gene. The CDR3 region has the DNA TGCGCCAGCAGCGGAAGACAGGGGGGGGCAGATACGCAGTATTTT. It yields the protein CASSGRQGGADTQYF.

The CDR3 DNA reads TGCGCCAGCAGCTTGGTCGTCGACAGACCCTATGGCTACACCTTC. Translating it yields CASSLVVDRPYGYTF. The chain recombines TRBV5-1 with TRBJ1-2; TRBD1 is a possible D gene (5 bases). Between the trimmed V and J ends, which lost 0 bases and 4 bases, there was a span of 13 bases. The CDR3 covers 15 residues. Germline CDR1 SGHRS, CDR2 YFSETQ.

The table lists this clonotype with a few counts. This chain joins TRBV5-1 and TRBJ1-2; TRBD1 matches 8 bases. J was trimmed by 7 bases and V by 0 bases; bases with no gene match: 5. Germline CDR1 SGHRS, CDR2 YFSETQ. This CDR3 contains 14 residues. CDR3 bases: TGCGCCAGCAGCTTGGACGGACAGGGCGTTGGCTACACCTTC. Protein product: CASSLDGQGVGYTF.